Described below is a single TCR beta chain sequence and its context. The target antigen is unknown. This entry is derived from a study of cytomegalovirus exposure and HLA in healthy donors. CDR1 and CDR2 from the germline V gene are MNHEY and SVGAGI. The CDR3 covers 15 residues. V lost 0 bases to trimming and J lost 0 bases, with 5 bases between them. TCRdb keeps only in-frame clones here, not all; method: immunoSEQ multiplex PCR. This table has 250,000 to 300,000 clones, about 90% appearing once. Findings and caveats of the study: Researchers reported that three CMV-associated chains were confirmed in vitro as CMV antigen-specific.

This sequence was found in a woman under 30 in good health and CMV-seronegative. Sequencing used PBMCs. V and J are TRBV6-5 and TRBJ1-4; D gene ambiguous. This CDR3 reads CASSYSSATNEKLFF. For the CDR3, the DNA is TGTGCCAGCAGTTACTCGAGTGCAACTAATGAAAAACTGTTTTTT.